Presented here are 21 T cell receptor beta chains from one specimen sequenced in a study of T cell repertoires in aging, cancer and after chemotherapy. Peripheral blood genomic DNA, not sorted cells or RNA, was the template. TRB rearrangements spanning V, D and J were amplified using mixed TRB-A/B primers. TCRdb re-called the multiplex PCR reads with MiXCR, one entry per CDR3 protein. This table holds roughly 2,300 distinct CDR3 sequences, more than 20% found once. The specimen sequenced was blood. Source of these receptors: a human donor with a solid tumor.

This clonotype has a handful of counts. The CDR3 DNA is TGTGCCAGCAAAAGGGCGGGGGGTCAGCCCCAGCATTTT. It encodes CASKRAGGQPQHF. The rearrangement links TRBV6-5 to TRBJ1-5; possibly TRBD1 for D (5 bases). In germline, CDR1 is MNHEY, CDR2 SVGAGI. The V end lost 7 bases, the J end lost 6 bases, and 13 bases lay between the germline ends. The CDR3 is 13 residues long.

Within the sample, this clonotype is large. The chain employs TRBV6-5 and TRBJ2-1; D ambiguous. V lost 4 bases and J lost 9, with 7 bases in between. This CDR3 region has 11 residues. Germline CDR1 is MNHEY and CDR2 is SVGAGI. The CDR3 protein is CASSFTGEQFF. In DNA, the CDR3 is TGTGCCAGCAGTTTCACGGGTGAGCAGTTCTTC.

The chain is built from TRBV7-9 and TRBJ2-3, with D perhaps matching TRBD2 (6 bases). The CDR3 sequence is 16 residues long. Germline CDR1 and CDR2: SEHNR and FQNEAQ (reference sequence). V was clipped by 8 bases and J by 1 base, with 19 bases between them. CDR3 region: CASLILGSLGTDTQYF. The CDR3 DNA reads as TGTGCCAGCCTAATACTCGGGAGTCTCGGCACAGATACGCAGTATTTT.

By share, this clonotype ranks as large. V and J are TRBV5-5 and TRBJ2-3; TRBD2 is a possible D gene (5 bases). The ends were cut back, 3 bases at V and 4 bases at J, with 9 bases in the middle. CDR3 length: 13 amino acids. CDR1 is SGHKS and CDR2 is YYEKEE in the germline V gene (reference sequence). CDR3 DNA: TGTGCCAGCAGCTCGCGGGTGGCAGATACGCAGTATTTT. Amino acid sequence: CASSSRVADTQYF.

Points on this clonotype: A read error may explain this, as a much larger clone is one base away. This chain links TRBV11-2 with TRBJ2-3; the match to TRBD2 covers 11 bases. Trimming at V came to 6 bases and at J to 6 bases, leaving 14 bases not matched to a gene. This CDR3 has 17 amino acids. Germline CDR1 SGHAT, CDR2 FQNNGV. The CDR3 DNA sequence: TGTGCCAGCAGTTACGTCGGTAGCGGGGGGGGGGGGGATACGCAGTATTTT. Amino acid sequence: CASSYVGSGGGGDTQYF.

The chain links TRBV5-1 to TRBJ2-3, with D perhaps TRBD2 (6 bases). CDR3 size: 18 residues. CDR1 and CDR2 (germline): SGHRS, YFSETQ. Trimming took off 2 bases at V and 0 bases at J, with 19 bases between the two ends. The chain's CDR3 is CASSLWGEVGTSTDTQYF. CDR3 DNA: TGCGCCAGCAGCTTATGGGGGGAGGTAGGGACCAGCACAGATACGCAGTATTTT.

In DNA, the CDR3 is TGTGCCAGCAGTTACGCCCCCCAGACCCAGTACTTC. It yields the protein CASSYAPQTQYF. This rearrangement joins TRBV6-2 or TRBV6-3 to TRBJ2-5; D is ambiguous. The CDR3 is 12 amino acids. Germline V gene data show CDR1 as MNHEY and CDR2 as SVGEGT. V lost 2 bases to trimming and J lost 6 bases, with 7 bases between them.

The V call is TRBV28, the J call TRBJ2-7; tentative D call: TRBD2 (6 bases). Trimming removed 5 bases at V and 2 bases at J, with 22 bases between. Germline lookup yields CDR1 MDHEN and CDR2 SYDVKM. The CDR3 extends over 17 amino acids. CDR3 coding DNA: TGTGCCAGCAGTCAAGGACACTTACTAGCACCTACCTACGAGCAGTACTTC. Translated, it gives CASSQGHLLAPTYEQYF.

Judged by abundance, this clonotype is large (0.1 to 1%). The chain links TRBV29-1 to TRBJ2-5; weak D call: TRBD1 (6 bases). The CDR3 is 13 residues long. Germline CDR1 is SQVTM and CDR2 is ANQGSEA. Trimming pared 7 bases from V and 4 bases from J, leaving 16 bases between. This CDR3 reads CSALGDTLETQYF. CDR3 DNA: TGCAGCGCCTTGGGGGACACCCTAGAGACCCAGTACTTC.

With respect to this clonotype: This clone may be a read error of a much larger clone one base away. The genes are TRBV29-1 and TRBJ1-1, with TRBD1 identical over 7 bases. The length of the CDR3 is 14 residues. CDR1 and CDR2 from the germline V gene are SQVTM and ANQGSEA. V shed 4 bases, J shed 7 bases, and the junction held 12 bases outside the gene matches. This CDR3 is CSVAPFNRDSEAFF. The CDR3 DNA follows: TGCAGCGTTGCCCCTTTTAACCGGGACAGTGAAGCTTTCTTT.

This clonotype was seen only once. At one end the junction does not follow the germline gene, possibly because of a read error. The chain has TRBV7-7 and TRBJ1-4; 11 nucleotides line up with TRBD1. CDR3 length equals 14 residues. Per the germline V gene, CDR1 is SSHAT and CDR2 is FNYEAQ (reference sequence). The CDR3 DNA sequence: TGTGCTAGCAGCCCCCGGACAGGGGGCGAAAAACTGTTTTTT. It encodes CASSPRTGGEKLFF.

This clonotype was picked up a small number of times. The chain uses TRBV15 and TRBJ1-2; no clear D gene. The CDR3 is made up of 16 amino acids. Germline lookup yields CDR1 LNHNV and CDR2 YYDKDF (reference sequence). The ends were cut back, 0 bases at V and 5 bases at J, with 16 bases in the middle. The CDR3 reads CATSRDLSGGPYGYTF. CDR3 DNA sequence: TGTGCCACCAGCAGAGATCTGAGCGGAGGGCCGTATGGCTACACCTTC.

This clonotype was found a few times. The chain couples TRBV6-1 to TRBJ1-4; D unclear. Trimming took off 2 bases at V and 8 bases at J, with 15 bases between the two ends. This CDR3 spans 15 amino acids. From germline, CDR1 is MNHNS and CDR2 SASEGT. CDR3 amino acids: CASSESMGDGEKLFF. The DNA of the CDR3 is TGTGCCAGCAGTGAATCAATGGGAGACGGGGAAAAACTGTTTTTT.

This rearrangement joins TRBV29-1 to TRBJ2-3; possibly TRBD2 for D (7 bases). CDR1 SQVTM and CDR2 ANQGSEA come from the germline V gene. CDR3 length: 15 amino acids. V lost 4 bases to trimming and J lost 2 bases, with 16 bases between them. CDR3 DNA sequence: TGCAGCGTTGCGGGGGGCCGTAGCCCCACAGATACGCAGTATTTT. Protein product: CSVAGGRSPTDTQYF.

The rearrangement uses TRBV4-1 and TRBJ1-5; D gene uncertain. V dropped 1 base and J dropped 1 base, with 8 bases sitting between them. The CDR3 is made up of 15 amino acids. CDR1 and CDR2 (germline): MGHRA, YSYEKL. The CDR3 sequence: CASSQVWGSNQPQHF. In DNA, the CDR3 is TGCGCCAGCAGCCAAGTATGGGGAAGCAATCAGCCCCAGCATTTT.

V is TRBV20-1 and J is TRBJ1-2; no clear D. CDR1 is DFQATT and CDR2 is SNEGSKA in the germline V gene (reference sequence). Deletions cut 6 bases from V and 0 bases from J, with 8 bases between. The CDR3 consists of 12 residues. For the CDR3, the DNA is TGCAGTGCCGAAGGGCCTAACTATGGCTACACCTTC. Protein product: CSAEGPNYGYTF.

This clonotype has a handful of counts. CDR3 amino acids: CASSAGTSGRTVQFF. The CDR3 coding sequence is TGTGCCAGCAGTGCCGGGACTAGCGGGAGAACTGTGCAGTTCTTC. The rearrangement links TRBV12-3 or TRBV12-4 to TRBJ2-1; 14 nucleotides agree with TRBD2. CDR3 length: 15 residues. J gave up 12 bases and V 5 bases, and 9 bases lay outside the gene matches.

The chain joins TRBV20-1 to TRBJ2-5; 15 positions agree with TRBD2. After removal of 3 bases from V and 2 bases from J, the junction contained 7 bases not matched to a gene. In germline, CDR1 is DFQATT, CDR2 SNEGSKA (reference sequence). CDR3 length: 17 amino acids. The CDR3, as DNA: TGCAGTGCTAGTGGACTAGCGGGGGGGATCCGACAAGAGACCCAGTACTTC. Protein: CSASGLAGGIRQETQYF.

This clonotype qualifies as large. The V and J genes are TRBV30 and TRBJ1-6, with TRBD1 identical over 8 bases. CDR3 length: 15 amino acids. After removal of 8 bases from V and 6 bases from J, the junction contained 12 bases not matched to a gene. The germline CDR1 and CDR2 sequences are GTSNPN and SVGIG (reference sequence). The CDR3 nucleotides are TGTGCCCTCTCGGTCGGCCAGGGGGCTAATTCACCCCTCCACTTT. Amino acid sequence: CALSVGQGANSPLHF.

The chain combines TRBV12-3 or TRBV12-4 with TRBJ2-3; TRBD1 matches 10 bases. The CDR3 is 15 residues long. V dropped 7 bases and J dropped 4; count of bases not matched to a gene: 8. In DNA, the CDR3 is TGTGCCAGCAAAAGACAGGGGGCTTCCCCAGATACGCAGTATTTT. Translation: CASKRQGASPDTQYF.

This clonotype is judged medium-sized. V is TRBV20-1 and J is TRBJ1-6; D ambiguous. The CDR3 contains 15 residues. Deletions cut 3 bases from V and 4 bases from J, with 13 bases between. Germline V CDR1 and CDR2: DFQATT, SNEGSKA (reference sequence). DNA of the CDR3: TGCAGTGCTAGGGCCGAGGGTGTATATAATTCACCCCTCCACTTT. Its translation is CSARAEGVYNSPLHF.